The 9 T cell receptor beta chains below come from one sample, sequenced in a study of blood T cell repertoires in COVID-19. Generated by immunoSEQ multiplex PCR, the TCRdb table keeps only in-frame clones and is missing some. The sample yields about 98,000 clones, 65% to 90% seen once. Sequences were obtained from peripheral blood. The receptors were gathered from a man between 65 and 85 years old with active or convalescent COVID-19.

CDR3 amino acids: CASSGTGTALNEKLFF. CDR3 DNA sequence: TGTGCCAGCAGCGGTACCGGGACAGCTCTTAATGAAAAACTGTTTTTT. The chain is built from TRBV5-5 and TRBJ1-4; 7 nucleotides align to TRBD1. V lost 4 bases and J lost 4; bases outside the gene matches: 10. This CDR3 contains 16 residues. The germline CDR1 and CDR2 sequences are SGHKS and YYEKEE (reference sequence).

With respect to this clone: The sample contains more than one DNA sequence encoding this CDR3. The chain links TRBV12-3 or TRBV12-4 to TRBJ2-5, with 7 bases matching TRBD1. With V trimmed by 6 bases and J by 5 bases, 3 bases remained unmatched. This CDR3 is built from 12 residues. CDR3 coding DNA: TGTGCCAGCAGGGGGACAGAGGAGACCCAGTACTTC. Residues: CASRGTEETQYF.

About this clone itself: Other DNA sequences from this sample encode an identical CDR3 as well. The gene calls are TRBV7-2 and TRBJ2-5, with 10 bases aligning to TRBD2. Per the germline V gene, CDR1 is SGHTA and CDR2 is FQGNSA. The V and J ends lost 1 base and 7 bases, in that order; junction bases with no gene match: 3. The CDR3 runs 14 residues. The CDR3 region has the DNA TGTGCCAGCAGCTTAGTAGCGGGGGGCGGGACCCAGTACTTC. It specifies CASSLVAGGGTQYF.

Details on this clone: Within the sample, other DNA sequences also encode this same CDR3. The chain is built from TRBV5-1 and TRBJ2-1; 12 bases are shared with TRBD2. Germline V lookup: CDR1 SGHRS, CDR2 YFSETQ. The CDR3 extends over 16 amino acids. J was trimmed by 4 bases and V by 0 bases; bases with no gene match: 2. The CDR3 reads CASSLVLAGGYNEQFF. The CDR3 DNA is TGCGCCAGCAGCTTGGTACTAGCGGGGGGATACAATGAGCAGTTCTTC.

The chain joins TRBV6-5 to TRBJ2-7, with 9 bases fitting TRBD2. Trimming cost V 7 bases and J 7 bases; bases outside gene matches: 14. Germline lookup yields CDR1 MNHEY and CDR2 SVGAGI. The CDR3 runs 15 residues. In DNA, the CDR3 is TGTGCCAGCACTCAAGGAGGGCGGGGGGGCGGTGAGCAGTACTTC. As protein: CASTQGGRGGGEQYF.

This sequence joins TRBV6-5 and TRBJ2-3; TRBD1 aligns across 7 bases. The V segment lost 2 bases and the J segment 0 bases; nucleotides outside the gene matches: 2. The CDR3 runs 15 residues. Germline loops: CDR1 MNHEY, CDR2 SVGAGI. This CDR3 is CASSYTGVSTDTQYF. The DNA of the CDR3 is TGTGCCAGCAGTTACACAGGGGTTAGCACAGATACGCAGTATTTT.

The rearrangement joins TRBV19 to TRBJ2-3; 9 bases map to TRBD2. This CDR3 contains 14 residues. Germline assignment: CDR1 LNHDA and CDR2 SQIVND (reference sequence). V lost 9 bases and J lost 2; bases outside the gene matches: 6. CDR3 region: CASQRGVHTDTQYF. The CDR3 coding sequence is TGTGCCAGCCAGCGGGGGGTACACACAGATACGCAGTATTTT.

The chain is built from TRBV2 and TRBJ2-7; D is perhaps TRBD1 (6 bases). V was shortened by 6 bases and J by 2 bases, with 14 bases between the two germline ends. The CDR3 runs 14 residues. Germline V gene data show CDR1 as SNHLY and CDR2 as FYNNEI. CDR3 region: CASRENRDPYEQYF. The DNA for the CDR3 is TGTGCCAGCAGGGAAAACAGGGACCCCTACGAGCAGTACTTC.

The CDR3 coding sequence is TGTGCCAGCAGCTTATGGACTAGCGGGGGCCGCACAGATACGCAGTATTTT. This translates into CASSLWTSGGRTDTQYF. V usage is TRBV7-2 and J usage is TRBJ2-3, with TRBD2 matching 13 bases. The length of the CDR3 is 17 residues. Per the germline V gene, CDR1 is SGHTA and CDR2 is FQGNSA. The V segment lost 2 bases and the J segment 1 base; nucleotides outside the gene matches: 3.